The present T cell receptor (beta chain) was sequenced within a study of human thymus T cells. The thymus was resected at corrective cardiac surgery. Healthy Finnish infants undergoing corrective surgery for congenital heart defects were the donors. A remark on this clone: Its specificity is unknown.

Clones were sequenced by immunoSEQ multiplex PCR, and TCRdb holds only the in-frame ones, with some missing. The table has around 120,000 clones, approximately 96% seen once; the top ten hold more than 0.02%. Points from the study as a whole: Across thymic and blood repertoires, the usage of V and J genes appeared to be biased. Related studies noted strongly shared thymic repertoires across unrelated people.

The CDR3 runs 15 residues. The germline V gene encodes CDR1 SNHLY and CDR2 FYNNEI. Trimming shortened V by 7 bases and J by 5 bases, and 19 bases separated the two germline ends. The chain combines TRBV2 with TRBJ2-3; D perhaps matches TRBD2 (5 bases). This receptor was obtained from a boy younger than two with a congenital heart defect but otherwise immunologically healthy. The sequencing sample was made of thymus tissue. The CDR3 loop reads CASNILLGRRDTQYF. CDR3 bases: TGTGCCAGCAACATCTTACTAGGGAGAAGAGATACGCAGTATTTT.